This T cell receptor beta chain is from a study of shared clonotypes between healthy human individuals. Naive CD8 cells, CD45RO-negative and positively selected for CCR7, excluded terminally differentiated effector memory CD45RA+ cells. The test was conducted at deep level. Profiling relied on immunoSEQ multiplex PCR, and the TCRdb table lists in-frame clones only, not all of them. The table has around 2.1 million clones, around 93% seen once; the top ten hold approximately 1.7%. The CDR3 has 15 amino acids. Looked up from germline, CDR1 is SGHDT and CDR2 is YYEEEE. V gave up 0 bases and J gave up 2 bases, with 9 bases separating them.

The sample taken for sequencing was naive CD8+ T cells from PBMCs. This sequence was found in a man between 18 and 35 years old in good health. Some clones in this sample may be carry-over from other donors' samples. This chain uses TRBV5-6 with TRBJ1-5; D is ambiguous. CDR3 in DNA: TGTGCCAGCAGCTTGGAGGGCACGGGCAATCAGCCCCAGCATTTT. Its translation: CASSLEGTGNQPQHF.